This T cell receptor (beta chain) was retrieved from a study of vaccination and CD4 T cells after COVID-19. Study-wide context: Control cultures received a CEFX pool, an HIV-1 Nef pool, or no peptide.

Stated treatment: roughly 10-day PBMC culture with coronavirus spike peptide pools or control peptides (ViraFEST assay). Expanded clonotypes were found by TCR sequencing after peptide-pool stimulation (ViraFEST). Culture conditions combined a few million PBMCs per well with around 9.2 IU/ml IL-2 and roughly 9.1 ug/ml peptide pools. Broader study findings: It was observed that, in convalescent patients, a median 86.3% of reactive clones arose only post-vaccination.

An Oncomine TCR Beta short-read assay was used to sequence the DNA from cultured CD4+ T cells. Each CDR3 protein is one row after TCRdb ran MiXCR on the PCR reads. The data hold about 14,000 distinct CDR3 sequences, with around 56% observed a single time. This CDR3 spans 13 amino acids. The germline CDR1 and CDR2 sequences are MNHEY and SVGEGT. Comment on this clonotype: Its matching antigen is unknown. A junction boundary mismatches the germline segment, possibly from a read error.

The chain has TRBV6-2 or TRBV6-3 and TRBJ2-1; 8 bases are shared with TRBD2. This TCR derives from a human donor who had recovered from COVID-19. Sequencing was carried out using CD4+ T cells from blood, cultured in vitro. The CDR3 is CASNYSTSGEQFF. The CDR3 nucleotides are TGTGCCAGCAATTACTCAACTAGCGGTGAGCAGTTCTTC.